Each of the 32 T cell receptor beta chains below was sequenced from the same sample in a study of radiation and T cells in renal cell carcinoma. Time point specified: blood 2 weeks post-SBRT. Regarding treatment: 15 Gy SBRT to primary tumor, nephrectomy 4 weeks later. Some clones are missing from TCRdb's copy, which holds only in-frame ones; the method was immunoSEQ multiplex PCR. The sample gives some 120,000 clones, 81% of which show up once; about 5.3% is in the top ten. Sequenced material: blood, taken from a patient whose treatment included radiotherapy and nephrectomy. These receptors were obtained from a man aged 45-60 years with renal cell carcinoma.

This rearrangement joins TRBV27 to TRBJ2-5; D unresolved. V lost 6 bases and J 2 bases, leaving 10 bases between the germline ends. The CDR3 consists of 13 residues. Germline V gene data show CDR1 as MNHEY and CDR2 as SMNVEV (reference sequence). DNA for the CDR3: TGTGCCAGCAGCCATGCTGCTCAAGAGACCCAGTACTTC. Translating gives CASSHAAQETQYF.

This chain connects TRBV2 to TRBJ2-3; no clear D. Trimming shortened V by 4 bases and J by 9 bases, and 8 bases separated the two germline ends. The CDR3 loop spans 11 amino acids. CDR1 is SNHLY, CDR2 FYNNEI, per germline. CDR3 protein: CASSGSRTQYF. The CDR3 coding sequence is TGTGCCAGCAGTGGTTCAAGGACGCAGTATTTT.

The chain uses TRBV6-5 and TRBJ1-2, with 7 bases fitting TRBD1. Germline CDR1 is MNHEY and CDR2 is SVGAGI. J gave up 8 bases and V 2 bases, and 11 bases lay outside the gene matches. The CDR3 loop spans 15 amino acids. CDR3 DNA: TGTGCCAGCAGTTACCTAGGGGGCGACCCTCGCGGCTACACCTTC. Translating gives CASSYLGGDPRGYTF.

Only a few counts were recorded for this clone. This chain uses TRBV19 with TRBJ2-5; 8 positions match TRBD1. The germline gives CDR1 LNHDA, CDR2 SQIVND (reference sequence). J gave up 3 bases and V 6 bases, and 3 bases lay outside the gene matches. The CDR3 has 13 amino acids. The CDR3 DNA follows: TGTGCCAGTAGGGAGACAGGGGAAGAGACCCAGTACTTC. Its translation: CASRETGEETQYF.

The V and J genes are TRBV21-1 and TRBJ1-5; no DNA check was done on the table's D call, TRBD1. TRBV21-1 is a recognized pseudogene. The CDR3 length is 16 residues. CDR3: CASSKESSGGTQPQHF. In nucleotides, the CDR3 is TGTGCCAGCAGCAAAGAATCTTCAGGGGGCACTCAGCCCCAGCATTTT.

The rearrangement links TRBV6-1 to TRBJ2-5, with 14 bases fitting TRBD2. This CDR3 is built from 18 residues. From germline, CDR1 is MNHNS and CDR2 SASEGT. V shed 4 bases, J shed 4 bases, and the junction held 11 bases outside the gene matches. CDR3 in DNA: TGTGCCAGCAGTGCTGGACGACTAGCGGGGGGGCCCGGAGAGACCCAGTACTTC. The encoded protein is CASSAGRLAGGPGETQYF.

The chain uses TRBV5-1 and TRBJ2-3; TRBD2 is a possible D gene (6 bases). The germline V gene has CDR1 SGHRS and CDR2 YFSETQ. This CDR3 comprises 16 residues. V was shortened by 4 bases and J by 0 bases, with 15 bases between the two germline ends. In nucleotides, the CDR3 is TGCGCCAGCAGCGATTGGATAGCGGAAAGCACAGATACGCAGTATTTT. This sequence encodes CASSDWIAESTDTQYF.

This clone was observed a handful of times. The V and J genes are TRBV5-6 and TRBJ2-7, with D possibly matching TRBD2 (6 bases). This CDR3 has 13 amino acids. Germline lookup yields CDR1 SGHDT and CDR2 YYEEEE. Trimming pared 5 bases from V and 3 bases from J, leaving 12 bases between. This CDR3 is CASRAGPYYEQYF. The CDR3 region has the DNA TGTGCCAGCAGAGCGGGTCCTTACTACGAGCAGTACTTC. The variable domain in full, with the rest retrieved from reference TRBV5-6 and TRBJ2-7, is DAGVTQSPTHLIKTRGQQVTLRCSPKSGHDTVSWYQQALGQGPQFIFQYYEEEERQRGNFPDRFSGHQFPNYSSELNVNALLLGDSALYLCASRAGPYYEQYFGPGTRLTVT.

This clone was seen once. This sequence joins TRBV6-5 and TRBJ1-2, with a possible D match to TRBD1 (5 bases). The CDR3 is 13 amino acids. Germline CDR1 reads MNHEY; CDR2 reads SVGAGI. V gave up 0 bases and J gave up 5 bases, with 7 bases separating them. The CDR3 loop reads CASSYSTGYGYTF. The CDR3 DNA is TGTGCCAGCAGTTACTCAACAGGTTATGGCTACACCTTC.

Only a few counts were recorded for this clone. The rearrangement joins TRBV5-1 to TRBJ2-7, with D perhaps matching TRBD1 or TRBD2 (6 bases each). Germline loops: CDR1 SGHRS, CDR2 YFSETQ. Trimming removed 4 bases from V and 2 bases from J, with 16 bases in between. The CDR3 spans 15 residues. The CDR3 reads CASSAQGGPTYEQYF. The CDR3 bases are TGCGCCAGCAGCGCACAGGGAGGACCGACCTACGAGCAGTACTTC.

This clone was recorded a few times. The chain combines TRBV30 with TRBJ1-1; D uncertain. Deletions cut 2 bases from V and 2 bases from J, with 6 bases between. Germline loops: CDR1 GTSNPN, CDR2 SVGIG (reference sequence). The CDR3 loop spans 12 amino acids. DNA of the CDR3: TGTGCCTGGAGTTCTGATAACACTGAAGCTTTCTTT. It translates to CAWSSDNTEAFF.

This clone showed up just once. The chain is built from TRBV5-1 and TRBJ2-5; 8 bases fit TRBD1. The V gene's germline CDR1 is SGHRS and CDR2 YFSETQ. This CDR3 region has 15 residues. With 1 base clipped from V and 5 bases from J, the junction kept 7 bases outside the gene matches. CDR3 sequence: CASSLSAGGAETQYF. CDR3 coding DNA: TGCGCCAGCAGCTTGTCAGCAGGGGGCGCGGAGACCCAGTACTTC. The full variable domain, rest sourced from reference TRBV5-1 and TRBJ2-5, is KAGVTQTPRYLIKTRGQQVTLSCSPISGHRSVSWYQQTPGQGLQFLFEYFSETQRNKGNFPGRFSGRQFSNSRSEMNVSTLELGDSALYLCASSLSAGGAETQYFGPGTRLLVL.

J is TRBJ1-5 and V is TRBV4-1, with TRBD1 matching 11 bases. With 3 bases clipped from V and 4 bases from J, the junction kept 5 bases outside the gene matches. The CDR3 length is 16 residues. Germline V gene sequence: CDR1 MGHRA, CDR2 YSYEKL. As DNA, the CDR3 is TGCGCCAGCAGCCAGGACCGGGACAGGGGGAATCAGCCCCAGCATTTT. It codes for CASSQDRDRGNQPQHF.

V is TRBV4-3 and J is TRBJ1-2, with D unclear. The CDR3 is 13 residues long. From germline, CDR1 is LGHNA and CDR2 YSLEER. V lost 4 bases to trimming and J lost 1 base, with 7 bases between them. For the CDR3, the DNA is TGCGCCAGCAGCCTATGGATTAACTATGGCTACACCTTC. It translates to CASSLWINYGYTF.

This chain connects TRBV2 to TRBJ1-2; D remains ambiguous. CDR1 is SNHLY and CDR2 is FYNNEI in the germline V gene. This CDR3 is built from 12 residues. V lost 6 bases and J lost 4, with 9 bases in between. The CDR3 reads CASSQTSYGYTF. In nucleotides, the CDR3 is TGTGCCAGCAGCCAGACGAGCTATGGCTACACCTTC.

This chain uses TRBV10-3 with TRBJ1-2, with a weak D call TRBD1 (6 bases). This CDR3 region has 12 residues. Germline CDR1 reads ENHRY; CDR2 reads SYGVKD. V shed 5 bases and J shed 6 bases, with 10 bases lying between them. CDR3 in amino acids: CAISQGTDGYTF. CDR3 sequence (DNA): TGTGCCATCAGTCAGGGGACCGATGGCTACACCTTC.

The rearrangement links TRBV5-5 to TRBJ1-4; possibly TRBD1 for D (6 bases). The germline CDR1 and CDR2 sequences are SGHKS and YYEKEE (reference sequence). The CDR3 is made up of 15 amino acids. The V end was cut by 3 bases, the J end by 8 bases, with 17 bases between. The CDR3 region is CASSSPEGGVEKLFF. Written as DNA, the CDR3 is TGTGCCAGCAGCTCTCCCGAGGGGGGAGTCGAAAAACTGTTTTTT.

V and J are TRBV10-2 and TRBJ2-1; tentative D call: TRBD2 (6 bases). V was cut by 0 bases and J by 4 bases, with 13 bases left in between. Germline V lookup: CDR1 WSHSY, CDR2 SAAADI. This CDR3 is 16 amino acids long. As DNA, the CDR3 is TGCGCCAGCAGTGAGTCGGGAGGCTGGGGGTACAATGAGCAGTTCTTC. Protein: CASSESGGWGYNEQFF.

The J gene is TRBJ1-2, the V gene TRBV7-9, with 9 nucleotides matching TRBD1. CDR3 length equals 15 residues. CDR1 and CDR2 from the germline V gene are SEHNR and FQNEAQ (reference sequence). The ends lost 1 base at V and 6 bases at J; junction bases unmatched: 6. CDR3 sequence (DNA): TGTGCCAGCAGCTTAGGGGGACAGGGAAGAGATGGCTACACCTTC. This codes for CASSLGGQGRDGYTF.

This sequence joins TRBV21-1 and TRBJ1-2. TRBV21-1 is a listed pseudogene. The CDR3 is 10 residues long. CDR3 region: CASSSEGYTF. The CDR3, as DNA: TGTGCCAGCAGCAGCGAGGGCTACACCTTC.

A few counts support this clone. This chain connects TRBV30 to TRBJ1-1; D uncertain. Deletions cut 0 bases from V and 1 base from J, with 12 bases between. The CDR3 length is 15 residues. Germline assignment: CDR1 GTSNPN and CDR2 SVGIG (reference sequence). The CDR3 nucleotides read TGTGCCTGGAGTGTACGTCAACCTAGGAACACTGAAGCTTTCTTT. Protein sequence: CAWSVRQPRNTEAFF.

This clone was counted between two and nine times. The V and J genes are TRBV29-1 and TRBJ1-1; no definite D call. The CDR3 is 13 amino acids. Germline lookup yields CDR1 SQVTM and CDR2 ANQGSEA. Trimming took off 2 bases at V and 0 bases at J, with 7 bases between the two ends. CDR3 nucleotide sequence: TGCAGCGTTGAAAGAAGGTTGAACACTGAAGCTTTCTTT. The encoded protein is CSVERRLNTEAFF.

This clone was recorded only once. V gene TRBV6-5 combines with J gene TRBJ2-3, with a weak D call TRBD2 (5 bases). V was trimmed by 5 bases and J by 6 bases, leaving 12 bases between them. The CDR3 is 13 amino acids. Germline V lookup: CDR1 MNHEY, CDR2 SVGAGI. CDR3 nucleotide sequence: TGTGCCAGCAGTGACTATCGAGAGGATACGCAGTATTTT. Translation: CASSDYREDTQYF.

The table lists this clone with a few counts. The genes are TRBV2 and TRBJ1-5; D might be TRBD1 (5 bases). The CDR3 spans 14 residues. The V gene's germline CDR1 is SNHLY and CDR2 FYNNEI. V dropped 8 bases and J dropped 3 bases, with 14 bases sitting between them. Here the CDR3 reads CASAGDGANQPQHF. The CDR3 DNA is TGTGCCAGCGCTGGGGACGGAGCCAATCAGCCCCAGCATTTT. Drawing the rest from reference TRBV2 and TRBJ1-5, the complete variable domain is EPEVTQTPSHQVTQMGQEVILRCVPISNHLYFYWYRQILGQKVEFLVSFYNNEISEKSEIFDDQFSVERPDGSNFTLKIRSTKLEDSAMYFCASAGDGANQPQHFGDGTRLSIL.

In its sample, this clone was seen once. The chain carries TRBV30 and TRBJ1-2; a possible D gene is TRBD1 (5 bases). Per the germline V gene, CDR1 is GTSNPN and CDR2 is SVGIG (reference sequence). The V end lost 8 bases, the J end lost 4 bases, and 26 bases lay between the germline ends. The CDR3 consists of 16 residues. CDR3 bases: TGTGCCCAGCGGACGAGGCCAGGGTGGCTTAGCTATGGCTACACCTTC. Protein: CAQRTRPGWLSYGYTF.

The chain recombines TRBV7-9 with TRBJ1-4; a possible D gene is TRBD1 (6 bases). The CDR3 spans 15 residues. The germline V gene has CDR1 SEHNR and CDR2 FQNEAQ (reference sequence). V gave up 5 bases and J gave up 1 base, with 11 bases separating them. In DNA form, the CDR3 reads TGTGCCAGCAGCGTAACACAGGGAACTAATGAAAAACTGTTTTTT. Translated: CASSVTQGTNEKLFF.

The chain links TRBV20-1 to TRBJ1-4, with unresolved D. The germline V gene encodes CDR1 DFQATT and CDR2 SNEGSKA (reference sequence). CDR3 length: 11 amino acids. V dropped 5 bases and J dropped 7 bases, with 8 bases sitting between them. The CDR3 DNA reads TGCAGTGCTGCAAGAGCTGAAAAACTGTTTTTT. This sequence encodes CSAARAEKLFF.

This clone was counted between two and nine times. The chain carries TRBV5-8 and TRBJ2-7; possibly TRBD1 for D (6 bases). The CDR3 is 14 residues long. Germline V gene data show CDR1 as SGHTS and CDR2 as YDEGEE. The V end was cut by 4 bases, the J end by 0 bases, with 11 bases between. CDR3 residues: CASSDIRGSYEQYF. The CDR3 DNA sequence: TGTGCCAGCAGCGACATCAGGGGCTCCTACGAGCAGTACTTC.

This clone was recorded once. V gene TRBV12-5 combines with J gene TRBJ2-1, with no clear D. The CDR3 is 15 residues long. In germline, CDR1 is LGHNT, CDR2 FRNRAP. The germline V and J ends were trimmed by 1 base and 8 bases, with 15 bases remaining between them. CDR3 sequence (DNA): TGTGCTAGTGGTTTGGGGGTGGGAACTACCGATGAGCAGTTCTTC. Amino acid sequence: CASGLGVGTTDEQFF.

The rearrangement uses TRBV14 and TRBJ1-2, with D tentatively TRBD1 (5 bases). Germline V gene lookup returns CDR1 SGHDN and CDR2 FVKESK. V lost 4 bases to trimming and J lost 4 bases, with 7 bases between them. The CDR3 runs to 12 residues. CDR3 sequence: CASSRGGYGYTF. The CDR3 nucleotides read TGTGCCAGCAGCCGTGGGGGCTATGGCTACACCTTC.

The gene calls are TRBV7-9 and TRBJ1-1; D gene uncertain. The CDR3 has 11 amino acids. The V gene lost 1 base and the J gene lost 11 bases, with 8 bases spanning the gap. The V gene's germline CDR1 is SEHNR and CDR2 FQNEAQ (reference sequence). This CDR3 is CASSLGLGAFF. In DNA form, the CDR3 reads TGTGCCAGCAGCTTAGGGTTGGGGGCTTTCTTT.

This clone was found a few times. J is TRBJ1-3 and V is TRBV19; D not certain. The CDR3 is made up of 15 amino acids. The germline V gene encodes CDR1 LNHDA and CDR2 SQIVND (reference sequence). Trimming removed 8 bases from V and 0 bases from J, with 14 bases in between. The CDR3 nucleotides read TGTGCCAGTTCCTATGACGATCTCTCTGGAAACACCATATATTTT. It is translated as CASSYDDLSGNTIYF.